Listed below are T cell receptor beta chains from one sample, sequenced in a study of PD-L1 blockade in urothelial cancer. Generated by immunoSEQ multiplex PCR, the TCRdb table keeps only in-frame clones and is missing some. The profile covers 120,000 or so clones, with around 86% appearing a single time and 2.4% taken by the ten largest. The sample was PBMCs, taken around atezolizumab (anti-PD-L1) treatment. These receptor sequences come from a middle-aged man with urothelial cancer. Both conserved end residues are part of each CDR3. D genes are given only for firm matches. Size values are once, few and many counts, or a class for expanded clones, and some rows have none.

clone size,D gene,J gene,V gene,CDR3 DNA,CDR3 protein
-,TRBD2,TRBJ2-7,TRBV19,TGTGCCAGTAGTATGCGGAGACTAGCGGGAGGCTCCTACGAGCAGTACTTC,CASSMRRLAGGSYEQYF
few,-,TRBJ2-3,TRBV7-8,TGTGCCAGCAGCTCAGCATGGGGACTGACGGCAGATACGCAGTATTTT,CASSSAWGLTADTQYF
-,TRBD1,TRBJ2-7,TRBV30,TGTGCCTGGAGTGCCGGGACAGGGGCGGGGGAGCAGTACTTC,CAWSAGTGAGEQYF
-,-,TRBJ2-7,TRBV27,TGTGCCAGCACCGACTTTGGTTTGGGGGGGCCCTTGGACGAGCAGTACTTC,CASTDFGLGGPLDEQYF
-,TRBD2,TRBJ2-7,TRBV20-1,TGCAGTGCTAGCGGGAGGGGCGAGCAGTACTTC,CSASGRGEQYF
-,TRBD1,TRBJ1-2,TRBV5-4,TGTGCCAGCAGCTCAGGACAGGGTATTGGCTATGGCTACACCTTC,CASSSGQGIGYGYTF
-,-,TRBJ2-5,TRBV18,TGTGCCAGCTCACCCATACAGGGCCTCGTTGAGACCCAGTACTTC,CASSPIQGLVETQYF
-,-,TRBJ2-2,TRBV19,TGTGCCAGTGCTTGGGCAGGAGGGACCGGGGAGCTGTTTTTT,CASAWAGGTGELFF
-,TRBD1,TRBJ2-5,TRBV6-1,TGTGCCAGCAGTGATGAAGTCGGCGGTGGGGACAGGGAGTACTTC,CASSDEVGGGDREYF
-,-,TRBJ2-3,TRBV28,TGTGCCACCAGGGGGGGAGATACGCAGTATTTT,CATRGGDTQYF
-,TRBD2,TRBJ2-7,TRBV6-1,TGTGCCAGCAGCGACGGACTAGCGGGAGGTCAATACTTC,CASSDGLAGGQYF
once,-,TRBJ1-1,TRBV28,TGTGCCAGCAGTTTAGCCGGGAACACTGAAGCTTTCTTT,CASSLAGNTEAFF
once,-,TRBJ1-1,TRBV18,TGTGCCAGCTCCACAGGGATGAACACTGAAGCTTTCTTT,CASSTGMNTEAFF
-,-,TRBJ2-3,TRBV19,TGTGCCAGTAGTATTAAGGGGTTGGTCACAGATACGCAGTATTTT,CASSIKGLVTDTQYF
-,TRBD2,TRBJ2-5,TRBV5-1,TGCGCCAGCTTCGTGGGGGGACTAGCGGGACTAGAGACCCAGTACTTC,CASFVGGLAGLETQYF
once,TRBD1,TRBJ2-7,TRBV2,TGTGCCAGCAATACCGGGACAGGGGGTGACGAGCAGTACTTC,CASNTGTGGDEQYF
-,TRBD1,TRBJ2-7,TRBV2,TGTGCCAGCAACGAACGGACAGGGGTCCACGAGCAGTACTTC,CASNERTGVHEQYF
-,TRBD2,TRBJ2-1,TRBV11-2,TGTGCCAGCAGCGTAGACGCTAGCGGTATGTACAATGAGCAGTTCTTC,CASSVDASGMYNEQFF
few,-,TRBJ2-3,TRBV7-9,TGTGCCAGCAGCTTATACCCGCGCCCTAGCACAGATACGCAGTATTTT,CASSLYPRPSTDTQYF
-,TRBD1,TRBJ2-7,TRBV30,TGTGCCTGGAGCAGACAGGGGGCCTACGAGCAGTACTTC,CAWSRQGAYEQYF
-,TRBD2,TRBJ2-1,TRBV27,TGTGCCAGCCAAGGGTCTAGCGGAGCCTCCTACAATGAGCAGTTCTTC,CASQGSSGASYNEQFF
-,-,TRBJ2-5,TRBV7-3,TGTGCCAGCAGCTTAACAGGGGGACGAGGCCCTCAGGAGACCCAGTACTTC,CASSLTGGRGPQETQYF
-,TRBD2,TRBJ2-3,TRBV28,TGTGCCAGCAGGGCAGCGGGATTTCGCACAGATACGCAGTATTTT,CASRAAGFRTDTQYF
-,TRBD2,TRBJ2-2,TRBV6-5,TGTGCCAGCAGTTCGGGACTAGCAGTCGGGGAGCTGTTTTTT,CASSSGLAVGELFF
-,-,TRBJ1-1,TRBV19,TGTGCCAGTAGATTAACAGGTCACACTGAAGCTTTCTTT,CASRLTGHTEAFF
-,TRBD2,TRBJ2-1,TRBV5-6,TGTGCCAGCAGCTTGGTTTGGACTAGCGGGAATGAGCAGTTCTTC,CASSLVWTSGNEQFF
-,TRBD1,TRBJ1-2,TRBV5-8,TGTGCCAGCAGCGCCCGGACAGGGGGCTGGTATGGCTACACCTTC,CASSARTGGWYGYTF
-,TRBD2,TRBJ2-7,TRBV7-2,TGTGCCAGCAGCTCCATTGCCGGGACTAGCGGGTACGAGCAGTACTTC,CASSSIAGTSGYEQYF
-,-,TRBJ2-1,TRBV5-1,TGCGCCAGCAGCTTGAGAGGTGAAGGTCCTTATGAGCAGTTCTTC,CASSLRGEGPYEQFF
-,-,TRBJ2-5,TRBV5-1,TGCGCCAGCACCTTCCAAGGGGACCAAGAGACCCAGTACTTC,CASTFQGDQETQYF
-,-,TRBJ1-4,TRBV28,TGTGCCAGTTGCGGTGCGGGAGCTAATGAAAAACTGTTTTTT,CASCGAGANEKLFF
-,TRBD2,TRBJ2-7,TRBV6-1,TGTGCCAGCAGTCGTGCCACTAGCGTAGCCTACGAGCAGTACTTC,CASSRATSVAYEQYF
-,TRBD1,TRBJ1-2,TRBV19,TGTGCCAGTATGAGAGGGGGCGGTGGCTACACCTTC,CASMRGGGGYTF
-,-,TRBJ1-1,TRBV5-1,TGCGCCAGCAGCTCCAGGGTTAGAAACACTGAAGCTTTCTTT,CASSSRVRNTEAFF
-,-,TRBJ2-2,TRBV7-9,TGTGCCAGCAGCTTAGATGTATTCACCGGGGAGCTGTTTTTT,CASSLDVFTGELFF
-,-,TRBJ1-1,TRBV7-2,TGTGCCAGCAGCCGTCAGGGATCGTTCACTGAAGCTTTCTTT,CASSRQGSFTEAFF
-,TRBD2,TRBJ2-2,TRBV28,TGTGCCAGCAGTGGGCTAGCGGGAGGTCTTAACACCGGGGAGCTGTTTTTT,CASSGLAGGLNTGELFF
-,-,TRBJ1-6,TRBV5-4,TGTGCCAGCAGCCCTGGGAGGGGGGCTGAAAATTCACCCCTCCACTTT,CASSPGRGAENSPLHF
-,TRBD2,TRBJ2-7,TRBV28,TGTGCCAGCAGTTTTACTGGCGGGAGGGCCCTCGGGGAGCAGTACTTC,CASSFTGGRALGEQYF
-,TRBD2,TRBJ2-7,TRBV7-9,TGTGCCAGCAGCTTAGACCGACTAGCGGGAGCTGGCGAGCAGTACTTC,CASSLDRLAGAGEQYF
-,TRBD2,TRBJ2-3,TRBV7-6,TGTGCCAGCAGCTTAGTAGCGGGAGCCACAGATACGCAGTATTTT,CASSLVAGATDTQYF
-,-,TRBJ2-3,TRBV5-6,TGTGCCAGCAGCTTACGAGCGGGCGTCAGCACAGATACGCAGTATTTT,CASSLRAGVSTDTQYF
-,TRBD2,TRBJ2-2,TRBV7-3,TGTGCCAGCAGCTTAGGAATAGCGGGAGTTGGGGAGCTGTTTTTT,CASSLGIAGVGELFF
-,-,TRBJ2-3,TRBV6-1,TGTGCCAGCATCGTCGCGAACACAGATACGCAGTATTTT,CASIVANTDTQYF
medium-sized,-,TRBJ2-7,TRBV28,TGTGCCAGCAGTTTACTTGGCGGGGACTTATACGAGCAGTACTTC,CASSLLGGDLYEQYF
-,-,TRBJ2-5,TRBV5-8,TGTGCCAGCAGCCCGAGATTGTACCAAGAGACCCAGTACTTC,CASSPRLYQETQYF
-,TRBD1,TRBJ2-5,TRBV19,TGTGCCAGTAGTATTGGCAGGGGGCGTGGGATAGAGACCCAGTACTTC,CASSIGRGRGIETQYF
-,TRBD2,TRBJ2-1,TRBV27,TGTGCCAGCTACCCCGGGACTAGCTCCTACAATGAGCAGTTCTTC,CASYPGTSSYNEQFF
-,TRBD2,TRBJ2-1,TRBV28,TGTGCCAGCAGATTAGCGGGAGTTACTGAGCAGTTCTTC,CASRLAGVTEQFF
-,-,TRBJ1-6,TRBV25-1,TGTGCCAGCAGTCTGGGAGGCTCACCCCTCCACTTT,CASSLGGSPLHF
-,-,TRBJ2-1,TRBV6-1,TGTGCCAGCAGTGAAAAGCTACGAGGGCCGCGAGAGCAGTTCTTC,CASSEKLRGPREQFF
-,-,TRBJ2-1,TRBV20-1,TGCAGTGCTAGGACAGACAATGAGCAGTTCTTC,CSARTDNEQFF
-,-,TRBJ2-7,TRBV21-1,TGTGCCAGCAGCAAAAATGGACAAGGGAGGGAGCAGTACTTC,CASSKNGQGREQYF
-,TRBD2,TRBJ2-1,TRBV2,TGTGCCAGCAGTGGAGGCGGGAGGGCCCAGGAGCAGTTCTTC,CASSGGGRAQEQFF
-,-,TRBJ2-1,TRBV5-8,TGTGCCAGCAGCTTACTAGGCGGCCGCTCCTACAATGAGCAGTTCTTC,CASSLLGGRSYNEQFF
-,-,TRBJ1-2,TRBV28,TGTGCCAGCAGAATCCCAGGGAACTATGGCTACACCTTC,CASRIPGNYGYTF
few,-,TRBJ1-1,TRBV6-5,TGTGCCAGCAGTTACTCCGGGGCGGGGAGGCGGACTGAAGCTTTCTTT,CASSYSGAGRRTEAFF
-,-,TRBJ2-5,TRBV4-2,TGTGCCAGCAGCCAAGGTCTACGGCAAGAGACCCAGTACTTC,CASSQGLRQETQYF
-,-,TRBJ2-1,TRBV5-1,TGCGCCAGCAGCTTAACGAGATTCGATGAGCAGTTCTTC,CASSLTRFDEQFF
-,TRBD2,TRBJ2-1,TRBV19,TGTGCCAGTAGTATATTAGCGGGAGGGCCGTATGAGCAGTTCTTC,CASSILAGGPYEQFF